This TCR beta chain was retrieved from a study of T cells in Graves' hyperthyroidism and ophthalmopathy. Notes on the study in general: Blood also carried most thyroid clonotypes expanded above 0.001.

CDR1 is SEHNR and CDR2 is FQNEAQ in the germline V gene (reference sequence). CDR3 length: 15 residues. V gave up 2 bases and J gave up 6 bases, with 17 bases separating them. Amplification of TCR beta CDR3 regions used RNA as the template. Researchers ran a first-round RT-PCR on the TCR CDR3 using the HTBI primer set. TCRdb called the multiplex PCR reads again in MiXCR, with one record for every CDR3 protein. The table records roughly 420,000 distinct CDR3 sequences, around a sixth of them present only once. This clonotype was picked up many times. No antigen is known for it. This TCR was sampled from a woman in her late teens or twenties with Graves' hyperthyroidism. Specimen: blood. The chain couples TRBV7-9 to TRBJ2-7, with D perhaps given as TRBD1 or TRBD2 (7 bases each). Here the CDR3 reads CASSLTSGGGGEQYF. The CDR3 region has the DNA TGTGCCAGCAGCTTAACCTCAGGGGGAGGGGGCGAGCAGTACTTC.